Shown below are 15 T cell receptor beta chains from a single sample sequenced in a study of blood T cell repertoires in COVID-19. TCRdb keeps only in-frame clones here, not all; method: immunoSEQ multiplex PCR. The table records 150,000 or so clones, less than 90% of them present only once. Sample: peripheral blood. The receptors derive from a woman in her 70s with acute or convalescent COVID-19.

The CDR3: CASSQTGGVVTDTQYF. CDR3 sequence (DNA): TGTGCCAGCAGCCAAACAGGAGGGGTAGTCACAGATACGCAGTATTTT. The V call is TRBV3-1 (or the pseudogene TRBV3-2), the J call TRBJ2-3, with a tentative D call TRBD2 (6 bases). The CDR3 covers 16 residues. In germline, CDR1 is LGHDT, CDR2 YNNKEL (reference sequence). V lost 2 bases and J 2 bases, leaving 14 bases between the germline ends.

The V call is TRBV20-1, the J call TRBJ1-3, with unresolved D. The CDR3 covers 11 residues. Germline CDR1 DFQATT, CDR2 SNEGSKA (reference sequence). Trimming left V 6 bases short and J 5 bases short, with 8 bases between. The CDR3 is CSAQYRNTIYF. CDR3 DNA sequence: TGCAGTGCCCAGTATCGAAACACCATATATTTT.

The chain couples TRBV30 to TRBJ1-6; no firm D call. CDR3 size: 14 residues. The germline V and J ends were trimmed by 0 bases and 7 bases, with 10 bases remaining between them. The germline gives CDR1 GTSNPN, CDR2 SVGIG (reference sequence). CDR3 protein: CAWSVVQANSPLHF. DNA for the CDR3: TGTGCCTGGAGTGTAGTCCAGGCAAATTCACCCCTCCACTTT. The whole variable domain, remainder taken from reference TRBV30 and TRBJ1-6, is SQTIHQWPATLVQPVGSPLSLECTVEGTSNPNLYWYRQAAGRGLQLLFYSVGIGQISSEVPQNLSASRPQDRQFILSSKKLLLSDSGFYLCAWSVVQANSPLHFGNGTRLTVT.

The chain uses TRBV5-4 and TRBJ2-3; 9 positions match TRBD1. The ends lost 1 base at V and 3 bases at J; junction bases unmatched: 6. CDR1 SGHNT and CDR2 YYREEE come from the germline V gene (reference sequence). CDR3 length: 16 residues. The CDR3 region has the DNA TGTGCCAGCAGCTTGCCGGGACAGGGAGTGACAGATACGCAGTATTTT. Its protein is CASSLPGQGVTDTQYF.

The CDR3 sequence is CASSEGGADYGYTF. The CDR3 region has the DNA TGTGCCAGCAGTGAAGGGGGAGCCGACTATGGCTACACCTTC. The V gene is TRBV6-1, the J gene TRBJ1-2; D not resolved. Trimming left V 1 base short and J 3 bases short, with 9 bases between. Germline CDR1 and CDR2: MNHNS and SASEGT. This CDR3 spans 14 amino acids.

The gene calls are TRBV24-1 and TRBJ1-5; D gene ambiguous. Germline V gives CDR1 KGHDR, CDR2 SFDVKD. This CDR3 region has 13 residues. V was cut by 5 bases and J by 9 bases, with 13 bases left in between. In DNA form, the CDR3 reads TGTGCCACCAGTGGCCTTGCGACGGGGCCCCAGCATTTT. Translation: CATSGLATGPQHF.

The chain recombines TRBV7-2 with TRBJ1-5; D ambiguous. Germline CDR1 is SGHTA and CDR2 is FQGNSA. The CDR3 is made up of 14 amino acids. V was clipped by 1 base and J by 5 bases, with 9 bases between them. CDR3 nucleotide sequence: TGTGCCAGCAGCTTAGTCAACAGCTATCAGCCCCAGCATTTT. It yields the protein CASSLVNSYQPQHF.

The genes are TRBV18 and TRBJ1-4; D unclear. The germline V and J ends were trimmed by 6 bases and 0 bases, with 17 bases remaining between them. Germline-derived CDR1 and CDR2 are KGHSH and LQKENI. The CDR3 consists of 17 residues. The CDR3 sequence is CASSAFGPGATNEKLFF. The DNA of the CDR3 is TGTGCCAGCTCCGCCTTCGGGCCCGGGGCAACTAATGAAAAACTGTTTTTT.

V is TRBV7-9 and J is TRBJ1-1; D uncertain. The CDR3 extends over 15 amino acids. CDR1 is SEHNR, CDR2 FQNEAQ, per germline (reference sequence). V was shortened by 5 bases and J by 8 bases, with 21 bases between the two germline ends. The CDR3: CASSPSGSPSHEAFF. CDR3 bases: TGTGCCAGCAGCCCGTCCGGGTCCCCCTCACACGAAGCTTTCTTT.

The chain couples TRBV5-1 to TRBJ2-7, with 8 bases lining up with TRBD1. J gave up 1 base and V 4 bases, and 4 bases lay outside the gene matches. Germline V gene lookup returns CDR1 SGHRS and CDR2 YFSETQ. The CDR3 is made up of 14 amino acids. In nucleotides, the CDR3 is TGCGCCAGCAGCGGTGGACAGGGATCCTACGAGCAGTACTTC. Translated, it gives CASSGGQGSYEQYF.

This chain joins TRBV4-1 and TRBJ2-5; D gene unclear. Per germline, CDR1 MGHRA and CDR2 YSYEKL. The germline V and J ends were trimmed by 1 base and 5 bases, with 8 bases remaining between them. The CDR3 runs to 13 residues. Here the CDR3 reads CASSQAPRETQYF. The CDR3 DNA reads as TGCGCCAGCAGCCAAGCCCCCCGGGAGACCCAGTACTTC.

The genes are TRBV28 and TRBJ1-2; D call uncertain. CDR3 length equals 12 residues. The germline V and J ends were trimmed by 6 bases and 4 bases, with 9 bases remaining between them. The germline CDR1 and CDR2 sequences are MDHEN and SYDVKM. The CDR3 sequence: CASSRSVYGYTF. CDR3 in DNA: TGTGCCAGCAGCCGTAGTGTCTATGGCTACACCTTC.

This sequence joins TRBV7-2 and TRBJ1-6; TRBD1 matches at 7 bases. From germline, CDR1 is SGHTA and CDR2 FQGNSA. With V trimmed by 5 bases and J by 7 bases, 2 bases remained unmatched. This CDR3 is built from 13 residues. The CDR3 DNA sequence: TGTGCCAGCAGCATGACAGGGAATTCACCCCTCCACTTT. This translates into CASSMTGNSPLHF.

This sequence joins TRBV6-5 and TRBJ1-2, with 7 bases identical to TRBD1. Trimming at V came to 6 bases and at J to 4 bases, leaving 8 bases not matched to a gene. Germline loops: CDR1 MNHEY, CDR2 SVGAGI. CDR3 size: 14 residues. The CDR3, as DNA: TGTGCCAGCAGAGCCGGACAGGTCGGCTATGGCTACACCTTC. As protein: CASRAGQVGYGYTF.

The V and J genes are TRBV2 and TRBJ1-3; D gene uncertain. The V end was cut by 6 bases, the J end by 9 bases, with 27 bases between. The CDR3 totals 17 residues. Germline lookup yields CDR1 SNHLY and CDR2 FYNNEI. This CDR3 is CASRREGVRRAGGTIYF. CDR3 coding DNA: TGTGCCAGCAGAAGGGAGGGTGTTCGTCGGGCCGGTGGCACCATATATTTT.